These 13 T cell receptor beta chains share one sample of origin, sequenced in a study of cytomegalovirus exposure and HLA in healthy donors listed by TCRdb under 2017. Receptor amplification or capture employed the immunoSEQ multiplex PCR assay. A mixture of 60 forward primers for TCR Vbeta segments and 13 reverse primers for TCR Jbeta segments was used in the multiplex PCR. TCRdb retrieved this table from immuneACCESS and kept in-frame rearrangements only. Not all clones are present; in checked studies, unresolved V genes account for under half, and no reason is known for the remainder. In this sample the table shows 90,000 to 120,000 clones, roughly 75% of which occur a single time. The ten most abundant clones make up around 5% of the sample. Sequenced material: PBMCs. Receptors were obtained from a woman between 18 and 30 years old in good health and CMV-seropositive.

For the CDR3, the DNA is TGCGCCAGCAGCCAAGATGGGGCTCCCTATGAGCAGTTCTTC. It specifies CASSQDGAPYEQFF. The rearrangement uses TRBV4-3 and TRBJ2-1; possible D gene TRBD1, 5 bases. V lost 0 bases, J lost 8 bases, and 11 bases lay in between. The CDR3 is 14 amino acids. Looked up from germline, CDR1 is LGHNA and CDR2 is YSLEER.

The V gene is TRBV4-1, the J gene TRBJ2-1; 8 bases are shared with TRBD2. This CDR3 comprises 16 residues. V was pared by 6 bases and J by 0 bases, with 7 bases of the junction left unmatched. CDR1 MGHRA and CDR2 YSYEKL come from the germline V gene. In DNA, the CDR3 is TGCGCCAGCAGGGCTCCCGGGACTAGCTCCTACAATGAGCAGTTCTTC. This encodes CASRAPGTSSYNEQFF.

This chain joins TRBV7-9 and TRBJ2-7; 9 bases match TRBD1. The CDR3 runs 18 residues. J was trimmed by 3 bases and V by 2 bases; bases with no gene match: 14. In germline, CDR1 is SEHNR, CDR2 FQNEAQ (reference sequence). The DNA of the CDR3 is TGTGCCAGCAGCTTAAATCACATCGGGACAGGGTTTTTCTACGAGCAGTACTTC. This translates into CASSLNHIGTGFFYEQYF.

The table lists this clone with a few counts. The chain joins TRBV25-1 to TRBJ1-3, with 10 bases matching TRBD1. With V trimmed by 0 bases and J by 3 bases, 8 bases remained unmatched. In germline, CDR1 is MGHDK, CDR2 SYGVNS. This CDR3 has 18 amino acids. The CDR3: CASSEYFSRDRGGNTIYF. CDR3 sequence (DNA): TGTGCCAGCAGTGAATATTTTAGCCGGGACAGGGGTGGAAACACCATATATTTT.

This clone was counted between two and nine times. The rearrangement links TRBV4-3 to TRBJ2-7; D gene ambiguous. The CDR3 covers 14 residues. The V gene's germline CDR1 is LGHNA and CDR2 YSLEER. V was trimmed by 0 bases and J by 2 bases, leaving 8 bases between them. The CDR3 DNA is TGCGCCAGCAGCCAAGACGGCAGGCCCTACGAGCAGTACTTC. Protein: CASSQDGRPYEQYF.

Concerning this clone: Other DNA sequences of this sample code for an identical CDR3. The J gene is TRBJ1-1, the V gene TRBV6-6; the match to TRBD1 covers 8 bases. Germline trimming cut 2 bases from V and 11 bases from J; bases unmatched to any gene: 10. CDR1 and CDR2 (germline): MNHNY, SVGAGI (reference sequence). The CDR3 has 14 amino acids. CDR3 bases: TGTGCCAGCAGTTACCCAGGGGGCGGGAGTGAGGCTTTCTTT. Translation: CASSYPGGGSEAFF.

The chain joins TRBV28 to TRBJ2-7; tentatively, D is TRBD2 (7 bases). Germline V gene sequence: CDR1 MDHEN, CDR2 SYDVKM. This CDR3 region has 15 residues. V lost 3 bases and J lost 2, with 14 bases in between. The CDR3 DNA reads TGTGCCAGCAGTTTCGCGCGGGGGCTAACCTACGAGCAGTACTTC. Its translation is CASSFARGLTYEQYF.

The rearrangement links TRBV6-6 to TRBJ1-1; TRBD1 is a possible D gene (5 bases). CDR1 and CDR2 from the germline V gene are MNHNY and SVGAGI (reference sequence). V was cut by 6 bases and J by 1 base, with 15 bases left in between. The CDR3 is 15 amino acids. CDR3 region: CASSLWGGANTEAFF. CDR3 nucleotides: TGTGCCAGCAGCCTCTGGGGAGGGGCGAACACTGAAGCTTTCTTT.

V gene TRBV9 combines with J gene TRBJ1-2, with a weak D call TRBD1 (5 bases). Germline V gives CDR1 SGDLS, CDR2 YYNGEE. CDR3 size: 12 residues. V lost 4 bases, J lost 7 bases, and 11 bases lay in between. CDR3 region: CASSSQVSGYTF. DNA for the CDR3: TGTGCCAGCAGCTCACAGGTTTCTGGCTACACCTTC.

This clone was recorded once. The chain links TRBV9 to TRBJ2-3, with 7 positions matching TRBD2. The V and J ends lost 4 bases and 4 bases, in that order; junction bases with no gene match: 12. This CDR3 comprises 16 residues. CDR1 is SGDLS, CDR2 YYNGEE, per germline. The DNA for the CDR3 is TGTGCCAGCAGCCCCTTGGCGGGAGCCCTACCAGATACGCAGTATTTT. It yields the protein CASSPLAGALPDTQYF.

This clone was found once. The chain joins TRBV5-1 to TRBJ2-1; 8 nucleotides align to TRBD2. Germline V gene sequence: CDR1 SGHRS, CDR2 YFSETQ. Trimming removed 4 bases from V and 3 bases from J; junction bases left unmatched: 9. This CDR3 has 16 amino acids. CDR3 sequence reads: CASSQQTGGNYNEQFF. The DNA of the CDR3 is TGCGCCAGCAGCCAACAAACGGGAGGGAACTACAATGAGCAGTTCTTC.

The chain uses TRBV20-1 and TRBJ2-4, with no clear D. Trimming pared 5 bases from V and 12 bases from J, leaving 14 bases between. The CDR3 length is 11 residues. Looked up from germline, CDR1 is DFQATT and CDR2 is SNEGSKA (reference sequence). The CDR3 region has the DNA TGCAGTGCTCCAGAGGCCTACACTCAGTACTTC. Amino acids: CSAPEAYTQYF.

This clone was picked up a small number of times. V and J are TRBV4-1 and TRBJ2-7, with TRBD2 matching 13 bases. After removal of 4 bases from V and 4 bases from J, the junction contained 7 bases not matched to a gene. This CDR3 region has 16 residues. Germline values: CDR1 MGHRA, CDR2 YSYEKL. The CDR3 sequence: CASSPTGLAGAYEQYF. DNA of the CDR3: TGCGCCAGCAGCCCTACAGGACTAGCGGGAGCTTACGAGCAGTACTTC.